What follows are 27 T cell receptor beta chains derived from one specimen sequenced in a study of cytomegalovirus exposure and HLA in healthy donors. The PCR used 60 Vbeta and 13 Jbeta primers. Assay used: immunoSEQ multiplex PCR; TCRdb lists only in-frame clones, some missing. This table holds around 180,000 clones, roughly 80% found once. Sequencing was carried out using PBMCs. Receptors were obtained from a young man in good health and CMV-seronegative.

The chain carries TRBV7-2 and TRBJ2-7; maybe TRBD1 (6 bases). The germline V gene encodes CDR1 SGHTA and CDR2 FQGNSA. The CDR3 is made up of 15 amino acids. Trimming took off 4 bases at V and 3 bases at J, with 16 bases between the two ends. Here the CDR3 reads CASSSGQSKGYEQYF. The CDR3 DNA follows: TGTGCCAGCAGCTCAGGACAGTCTAAAGGCTACGAGCAGTACTTC.

The gene calls are TRBV9 and TRBJ2-5; 9 bases are a match to TRBD2. J gave up 0 bases and V 0 bases, and 6 bases lay outside the gene matches. The CDR3 has 17 amino acids. Germline CDR1 SGDLS, CDR2 YYNGEE. The CDR3 here is CASSVAEAGGNQETQYF. In DNA, the CDR3 is TGTGCCAGCAGCGTAGCTGAAGCGGGGGGAAACCAAGAGACCCAGTACTTC.

The chain uses TRBV27 and TRBJ2-1, with 9 positions matching TRBD1. Germline values: CDR1 MNHEY, CDR2 SMNVEV (reference sequence). The CDR3 consists of 14 residues. V was clipped by 7 bases and J by 5 bases; unmatched bases: 6. CDR3 coding DNA: TGTGCCAGCAACCTGGACAGGGGCCACAATGAGCAGTTCTTC. It specifies CASNLDRGHNEQFF.

This sequence joins TRBV4-3 and TRBJ2-7, with 9 bases lining up with TRBD1. The CDR3 runs 16 residues. V was pared by 1 base and J by 2 bases, with 6 bases of the junction left unmatched. Germline CDR1 reads LGHNA; CDR2 reads YSLEER. CDR3 region: CASSQVVGQGPYEQYF. The CDR3 DNA follows: TGCGCCAGCAGCCAAGTCGTGGGACAGGGTCCCTACGAGCAGTACTTC.

V and J are TRBV5-1 and TRBJ2-1; maybe TRBD2 (6 bases). V was pared by 0 bases and J by 8 bases, with 15 bases between. CDR3 length equals 15 residues. Germline CDR1 reads SGHRS; CDR2 reads YFSETQ. CDR3 amino acids: CASSLVPSESDEQFF. The CDR3 DNA is TGCGCCAGCAGCTTGGTGCCTAGCGAGAGCGATGAGCAGTTCTTC.

The V gene is TRBV30, the J gene TRBJ1-1, with a weak D call TRBD1 (6 bases). V gave up 0 bases and J gave up 6 bases, with 11 bases separating them. The CDR3 has 13 residues. From germline, CDR1 is GTSNPN and CDR2 SVGIG (reference sequence). CDR3 in amino acids: CAWSVLRGAEAFF. The CDR3, as DNA: TGTGCCTGGAGTGTACTCAGGGGCGCTGAAGCTTTCTTT.

This clone was observed a handful of times. The chain uses TRBV15 and TRBJ1-1; D call uncertain. CDR3 size: 13 residues. Trimming cost V 0 bases and J 7 bases, with 9 bases left between them. Germline values: CDR1 LNHNV, CDR2 YYDKDF (reference sequence). The CDR3 coding sequence is TGTGCCACCAGCAGAGAAGACATACTTGAAGCTTTCTTT. Amino acid sequence: CATSREDILEAFF.

The chain combines TRBV5-5 with TRBJ2-5; 7 bases are a match to TRBD1. The germline V gene has CDR1 SGHKS and CDR2 YYEKEE (reference sequence). The CDR3 is made up of 15 amino acids. Trimming took 2 bases from V and 2 from J; bases not matched to a gene: 6. The CDR3 sequence: CASSFRDSRQETQYF. For the CDR3, the DNA is TGTGCCAGCAGCTTCCGGGACAGCCGACAAGAGACCCAGTACTTC.

This chain links TRBV5-1 with TRBJ1-3; 7 bases are a match to TRBD1. The ends lost 2 bases at V and 2 bases at J; junction bases unmatched: 4. Germline CDR1 SGHRS, CDR2 YFSETQ. The CDR3 consists of 15 residues. This CDR3 reads CASSFSTGAGNTIYF. Written as DNA, the CDR3 is TGCGCCAGCAGCTTCTCTACAGGGGCTGGAAACACCATATATTTT. The full variable domain, with the rest looked up from reference TRBV5-1 and TRBJ1-3, is KAGVTQTPRYLIKTRGQQVTLSCSPISGHRSVSWYQQTPGQGLQFLFEYFSETQRNKGNFPGRFSGRQFSNSRSEMNVSTLELGDSALYLCASSFSTGAGNTIYFGEGSWLTVV.

With regard to this clone: This same CDR3 is encoded by further DNA sequences in the sample. The CDR3 sequence: CASSIRGNEKLFF. The CDR3 region has the DNA TGTGCCAGCAGTATCCGGGGGAATGAAAAACTGTTTTTT. This chain connects TRBV2 to TRBJ1-4; perhaps TRBD1 as D (5 bases). Germline V gene data show CDR1 as SNHLY and CDR2 as FYNNEI. There are 13 residues in the CDR3. Trimming left V 5 bases short and J 5 bases short, with 9 bases between.

This chain links TRBV4-3 with TRBJ1-2; 8 bases are a match to TRBD1. With 0 bases clipped from V and 4 bases from J, the junction kept 1 base outside the gene matches. The CDR3 has 14 amino acids. Looked up from germline, CDR1 is LGHNA and CDR2 is YSLEER. In DNA, the CDR3 is TGCGCCAGCAGCCAAGATGACAGGGGCTATGGCTACACCTTC. Amino acid sequence: CASSQDDRGYGYTF.

This chain uses TRBV19 with TRBJ1-1, with D perhaps matching TRBD1 (5 bases). V was clipped by 7 bases and J by 5 bases, with 26 bases between them. CDR3 length: 17 amino acids. Germline assignment: CDR1 LNHDA and CDR2 SQIVND (reference sequence). CDR3 sequence: CASNRPTGGWGLTEAFF. In nucleotides, the CDR3 is TGTGCCAGTAATCGCCCCACGGGGGGATGGGGTCTAACTGAAGCTTTCTTT.

The chain is built from TRBV7-6 and TRBJ2-4, with 12 nucleotides matching TRBD2. Germline V gives CDR1 SGHVS, CDR2 FNYEAQ. This CDR3 contains 19 residues. V dropped 5 bases and J dropped 0; count of bases not matched to a gene: 11. Here the CDR3 DNA reads TGTGCCAGCAGCACAGGACTAGCGGGAACCGCTCTAGCCAAAAACATTCAGTACTTC. Amino acids: CASSTGLAGTALAKNIQYF.

The J gene is TRBJ1-1, the V gene TRBV5-1; D is uncertain. Germline CDR1 reads SGHRS; CDR2 reads YFSETQ. V dropped 4 bases and J dropped 1 base, with 8 bases sitting between them. The CDR3 covers 13 residues. The CDR3 loop reads CASSQTPNTEAFF. The CDR3 DNA reads as TGCGCCAGCAGCCAAACACCGAACACTGAAGCTTTCTTT.

V gene TRBV28 combines with J gene TRBJ2-3; D possibly corresponds to TRBD1 (5 bases). The germline gives CDR1 MDHEN, CDR2 SYDVKM. CDR3 size: 15 residues. V was trimmed by 3 bases and J by 2 bases, leaving 12 bases between them. CDR3 in amino acids: CASSLDQGYTDTQYF. The CDR3, as DNA: TGTGCCAGCAGTTTGGATCAGGGTTACACAGATACGCAGTATTTT.

The chain carries TRBV10-3 and TRBJ2-3; possibly TRBD2 for D (7 bases). Germline-derived CDR1 and CDR2 are ENHRY and SYGVKD. This CDR3 spans 16 amino acids. With 4 bases removed from V and 6 bases from J, the gap between germline ends came to 20 bases. The CDR3 sequence is CAISGWGGLRMDTQYF. The CDR3 bases are TGTGCCATCAGTGGGTGGGGGGGGCTAAGGATGGATACGCAGTATTTT.

The J gene is TRBJ2-1, the V gene TRBV7-8, with D maybe TRBD2 (6 bases). CDR1 and CDR2 from the germline V gene are SGHVS and FQNEAQ. V was clipped by 5 bases and J by 5 bases, with 13 bases between them. The CDR3 contains 14 residues. This CDR3 is CASSPGTGDNEQFF. CDR3 DNA sequence: TGTGCCAGCAGCCCCGGGACGGGAGACAATGAGCAGTTCTTC.

This clone turned up a few times. The chain recombines TRBV10-3 with TRBJ2-1, with TRBD2 identical over 11 bases. This CDR3 has 13 amino acids. CDR1 is ENHRY and CDR2 is SYGVKD in the germline V gene. With 7 bases clipped from V and 8 bases from J, the junction kept 4 bases outside the gene matches. CDR3: CAITGSGGDEQFF. CDR3 DNA sequence: TGTGCCATCACCGGTAGCGGGGGGGATGAGCAGTTCTTC.

This chain connects TRBV29-1 to TRBJ2-7; weak D call: TRBD1 (6 bases). The V gene's germline CDR1 is SQVTM and CDR2 ANQGSEA. This CDR3 has 13 residues. V lost 8 bases to trimming and J lost 3 bases, with 17 bases between them. The CDR3 loop is CSFTGTAFYEQYF. The CDR3 DNA reads as TGCAGCTTCACAGGGACGGCCTTCTACGAGCAGTACTTC.

V and J are TRBV7-2 and TRBJ2-5; 7 bases agree with TRBD2. This CDR3 comprises 14 residues. The V segment lost 1 base and the J segment 2 bases; nucleotides outside the gene matches: 1. The germline CDR1 and CDR2 sequences are SGHTA and FQGNSA. CDR3 DNA: TGTGCCAGCAGCTTAGGCGGGAGTCAAGAGACCCAGTACTTC. Residues: CASSLGGSQETQYF.

The CDR3: CASSKRDSGANVLTF. DNA of the CDR3: TGTGCCAGCAGTAAGAGGGACTCTGGGGCCAACGTCCTGACTTTC. This chain links TRBV25-1 with TRBJ2-6; D may be TRBD2 (5 bases). V was pared by 5 bases and J by 0 bases, with 8 bases between. Germline CDR1 and CDR2: MGHDK and SYGVNS. This CDR3 contains 15 residues.

This rearrangement joins TRBV19 to TRBJ2-7, with TRBD2 identical over 7 bases. Germline trimming cut 4 bases from V and 6 bases from J; bases unmatched to any gene: 9. CDR1 and CDR2 (germline): LNHDA, SQIVND (reference sequence). CDR3 length: 14 amino acids. The CDR3 is CASSTRGVVGEQYF. CDR3 sequence (DNA): TGTGCCAGTAGTACCCGGGGGGTAGTCGGCGAGCAGTACTTC.

This clone was seen only once. The chain combines TRBV5-4 with TRBJ2-7; 9 nucleotides match TRBD2. This CDR3 spans 16 amino acids. Trimming took 4 bases from V and 3 from J; bases not matched to a gene: 11. From germline, CDR1 is SGHNT and CDR2 YYREEE (reference sequence). In DNA form, the CDR3 reads TGTGCCAGCAGCATCCGAGCTAGCGGGGCTTTCTACGAGCAGTACTTC. Translating gives CASSIRASGAFYEQYF.

The rearrangement links TRBV9 to TRBJ2-7, with D uncertain. The CDR3 sequence is 18 residues long. Germline loops: CDR1 SGDLS, CDR2 YYNGEE. With 2 bases removed from V and 0 bases from J, the gap between germline ends came to 21 bases. CDR3: CASSVPFQVRTSSYEQYF. In DNA form, the CDR3 reads TGTGCCAGCAGCGTCCCCTTCCAGGTTCGAACATCCTCCTACGAGCAGTACTTC.

V usage is TRBV2 and J usage is TRBJ2-5; 8 bases line up with TRBD2. The end of the DNA fits TRBJ2-7 better, so the J call may be wrong. Germline V gives CDR1 SNHLY, CDR2 FYNNEI. The CDR3 spans 13 residues. CDR3 residues: CASSAGGLYEQYF. The CDR3 nucleotides read TGTGCCAGCAGTGCGGGGGGGCTGTACGAGCAGTACTTC.

This chain links TRBV4-1 with TRBJ2-1; D is perhaps TRBD2 (5 bases). CDR1 MGHRA and CDR2 YSYEKL come from the germline V gene. V was cut by 1 base and J by 6 bases, with 10 bases left in between. The CDR3 sequence is 14 residues long. CDR3 coding DNA: TGCGCCAGCAGCCAAGTTACTAGTGGCAATGAGCAGTTCTTC. Its protein product is CASSQVTSGNEQFF.

The chain has TRBV2 and TRBJ2-2, with 8 positions matching TRBD2. The CDR3 contains 15 residues. Germline-derived CDR1 and CDR2 are SNHLY and FYNNEI. Trimming removed 8 bases from V and 2 bases from J; junction bases left unmatched: 7. The CDR3 loop reads CASGFRGGNTGELFF. The CDR3 nucleotides are TGTGCCAGCGGTTTCCGGGGGGGAAACACCGGGGAGCTGTTTTTT.